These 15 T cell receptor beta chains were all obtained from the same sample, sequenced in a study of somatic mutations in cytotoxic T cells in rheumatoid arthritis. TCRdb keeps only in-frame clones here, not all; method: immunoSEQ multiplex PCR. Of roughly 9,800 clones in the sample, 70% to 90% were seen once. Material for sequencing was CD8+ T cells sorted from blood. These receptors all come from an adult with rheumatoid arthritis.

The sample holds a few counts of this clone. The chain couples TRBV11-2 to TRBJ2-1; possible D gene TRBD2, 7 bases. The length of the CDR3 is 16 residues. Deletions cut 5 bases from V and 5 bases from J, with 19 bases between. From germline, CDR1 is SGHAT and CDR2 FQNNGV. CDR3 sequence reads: CASSQIRGAGNNEQFF. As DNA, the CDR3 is TGTGCCAGCAGCCAAATCCGGGGGGCAGGTAACAATGAGCAGTTCTTC.

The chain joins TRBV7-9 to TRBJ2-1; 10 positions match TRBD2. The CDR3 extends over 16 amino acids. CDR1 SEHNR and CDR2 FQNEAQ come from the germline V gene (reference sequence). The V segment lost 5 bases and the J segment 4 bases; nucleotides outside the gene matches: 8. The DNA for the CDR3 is TGTGCCAGCAGCCCTCCCCTAGCGGGGGCGTACAATGAGCAGTTCTTC. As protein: CASSPPLAGAYNEQFF.

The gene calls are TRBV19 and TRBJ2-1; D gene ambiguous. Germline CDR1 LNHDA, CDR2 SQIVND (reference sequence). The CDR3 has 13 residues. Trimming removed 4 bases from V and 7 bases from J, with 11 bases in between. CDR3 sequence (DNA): TGTGCCAGTAGTACGCTTTTGAGGAATGAGCAGTTCTTC. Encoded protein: CASSTLLRNEQFF. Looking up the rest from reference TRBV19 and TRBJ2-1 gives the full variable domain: DGGITQSPKYLFRKEGQNVTLSCEQNLNHDAMYWYRQDPGQGLRLIYYSQIVNDFQKGDIAEGYSVSREKKESFPLTVTSAQKNPTAFYLCASSTLLRNEQFFGPGTRLTVL.

CDR3 sequence: CASTGEQFF. CDR3 nucleotide sequence: TGTGCCAGCACAGGTGAGCAGTTCTTC. The chain uses TRBV6-7 and TRBJ2-1, with no clear D. TRBV6-7 is known as an ORF, though its function is uncertain. V was clipped by 7 bases and J by 9 bases, with 4 bases between them. CDR3 length: 9 amino acids.

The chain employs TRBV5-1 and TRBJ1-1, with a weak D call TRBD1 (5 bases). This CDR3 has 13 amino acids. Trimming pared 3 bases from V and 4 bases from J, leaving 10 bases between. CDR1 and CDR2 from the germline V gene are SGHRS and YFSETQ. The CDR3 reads CASSSGGGTEAFF. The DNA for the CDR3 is TGCGCCAGCAGCTCTGGGGGTGGCACTGAAGCTTTCTTT.

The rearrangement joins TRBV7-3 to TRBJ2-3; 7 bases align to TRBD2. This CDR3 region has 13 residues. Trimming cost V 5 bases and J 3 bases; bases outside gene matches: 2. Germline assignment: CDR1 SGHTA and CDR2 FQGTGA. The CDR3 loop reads CASSRGGTDTQYF. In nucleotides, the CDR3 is TGTGCCAGCAGCCGCGGGGGAACAGATACGCAGTATTTT.

CDR3 sequence reads: CASSEDTSRNEQFF. DNA for the CDR3: TGTGCCAGCAGTGAAGACACTAGCCGCAATGAGCAGTTCTTC. The rearrangement links TRBV2 to TRBJ2-1, with D possibly TRBD2 on 6 matching bases. Trimming took off 1 base at V and 6 bases at J, with 10 bases between the two ends. Germline V gene data show CDR1 as SNHLY and CDR2 as FYNNEI. The CDR3 extends over 14 amino acids.

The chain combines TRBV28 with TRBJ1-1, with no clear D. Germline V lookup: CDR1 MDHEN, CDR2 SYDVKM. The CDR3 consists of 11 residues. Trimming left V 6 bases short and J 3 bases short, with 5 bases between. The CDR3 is CASSSYTEAFF. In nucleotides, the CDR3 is TGTGCCAGCAGCTCATACACTGAAGCTTTCTTT.

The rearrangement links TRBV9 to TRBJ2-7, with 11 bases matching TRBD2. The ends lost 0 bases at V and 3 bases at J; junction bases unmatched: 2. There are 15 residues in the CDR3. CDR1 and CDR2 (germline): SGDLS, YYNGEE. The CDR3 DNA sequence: TGTGCCAGCAGCGTAGGCCTAGCGGGGGGCTACGAGCAGTACTTC. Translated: CASSVGLAGGYEQYF.

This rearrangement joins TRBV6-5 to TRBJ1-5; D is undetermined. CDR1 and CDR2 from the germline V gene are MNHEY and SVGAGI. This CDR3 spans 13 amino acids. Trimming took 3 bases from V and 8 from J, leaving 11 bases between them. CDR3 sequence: CASSYYPAEPQHF. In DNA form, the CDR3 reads TGTGCCAGCAGTTATTACCCCGCGGAGCCCCAGCATTTT.

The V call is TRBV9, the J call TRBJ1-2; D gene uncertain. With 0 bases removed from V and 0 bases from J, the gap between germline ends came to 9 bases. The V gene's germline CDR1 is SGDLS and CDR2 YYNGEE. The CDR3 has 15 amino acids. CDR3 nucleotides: TGTGCCAGCAGCGTAGGTGGTAATCCTAACTATGGCTACACCTTC. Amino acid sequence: CASSVGGNPNYGYTF.

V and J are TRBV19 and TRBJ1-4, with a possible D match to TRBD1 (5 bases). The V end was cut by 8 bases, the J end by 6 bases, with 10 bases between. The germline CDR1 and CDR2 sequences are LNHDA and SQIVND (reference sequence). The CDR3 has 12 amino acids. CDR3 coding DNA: TGTGCCAGTTTCGGGGGGGATGAAAAACTGTTTTTT. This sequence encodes CASFGGDEKLFF.

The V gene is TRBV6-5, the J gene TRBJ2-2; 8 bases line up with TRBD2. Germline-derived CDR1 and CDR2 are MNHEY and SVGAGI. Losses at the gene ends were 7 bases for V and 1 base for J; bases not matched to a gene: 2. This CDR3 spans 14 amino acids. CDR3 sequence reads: CASTAGENTGELFF. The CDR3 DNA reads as TGTGCCAGCACAGCGGGGGAGAACACCGGGGAGCTGTTTTTT.

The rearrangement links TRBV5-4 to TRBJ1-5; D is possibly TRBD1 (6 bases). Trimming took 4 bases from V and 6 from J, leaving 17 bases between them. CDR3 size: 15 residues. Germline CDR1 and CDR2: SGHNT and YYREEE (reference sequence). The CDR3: CASSAVQGMGQPQHF. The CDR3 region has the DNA TGTGCCAGCAGCGCCGTACAGGGTATGGGTCAGCCCCAGCATTTT.

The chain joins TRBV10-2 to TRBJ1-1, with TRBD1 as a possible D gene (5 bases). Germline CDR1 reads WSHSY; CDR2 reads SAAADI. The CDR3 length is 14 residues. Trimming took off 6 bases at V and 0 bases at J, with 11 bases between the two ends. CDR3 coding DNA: TGCGCCAGCAGGGACACCTTAATGAACACTGAAGCTTTCTTT. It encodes CASRDTLMNTEAFF.